This entry concerns a single T cell receptor beta chain. The method was immunoSEQ multiplex PCR; TCRdb's version includes in-frame clones alone and lacks a portion of them. This table holds roughly 60,000 clones, around 87% found once. This CDR3 spans 18 amino acids. Germline V gives CDR1 SGDLS, CDR2 YYNGEE. The V and J ends lost 5 bases and 4 bases, in that order; junction bases with no gene match: 20. A history of autoimmune disease or systemic immunosuppression excluded patients. The sample is drawn from a study of OX40 agonist ivuxolimab in advanced cancers. On the study more broadly: Patients were treated with intravenous ivuxolimab, dosed at 0.01 to 10 mg/kg and infused every 2 weeks. Patients in dose escalation had liver, melanoma, kidney or head and neck cancers. One hepatocellular carcinoma and two cutaneous melanoma patients partially responded.

V usage is TRBV9 and J usage is TRBJ2-7, with 8 bases identical to TRBD1. The TCR was taken from an adult with an advanced solid tumor such as melanoma, head and neck, liver or kidney cancer. The input for sequencing was CD4+ or CD8+ T cells sorted from blood, taken in a trial of the OX40 agonist ivuxolimab. The CDR3 DNA reads TGTGCCAGCAGTCCCGGCCCCGTAAGACAGGGGAAGAGTTACGAGCAGTACTTC. Translating it yields CASSPGPVRQGKSYEQYF.